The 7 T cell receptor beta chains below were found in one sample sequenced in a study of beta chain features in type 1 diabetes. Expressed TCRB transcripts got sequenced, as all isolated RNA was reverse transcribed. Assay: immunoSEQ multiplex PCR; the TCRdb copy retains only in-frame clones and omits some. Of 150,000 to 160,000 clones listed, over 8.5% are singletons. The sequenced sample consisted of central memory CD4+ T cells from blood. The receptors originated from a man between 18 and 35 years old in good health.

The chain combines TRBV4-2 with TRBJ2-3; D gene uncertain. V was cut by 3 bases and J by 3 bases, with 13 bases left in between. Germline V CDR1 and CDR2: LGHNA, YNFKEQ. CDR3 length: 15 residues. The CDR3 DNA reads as TGTGCCAGCAGCCACGCCTCCGGGCCTACAGATACGCAGTATTTT. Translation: CASSHASGPTDTQYF.

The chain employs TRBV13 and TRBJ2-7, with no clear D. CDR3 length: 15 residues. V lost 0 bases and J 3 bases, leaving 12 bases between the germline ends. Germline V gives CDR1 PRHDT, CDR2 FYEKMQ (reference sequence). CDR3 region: CASSLGAQPYYEQYF. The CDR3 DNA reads TGTGCCAGCAGCTTAGGGGCACAGCCTTACTACGAGCAGTACTTC.

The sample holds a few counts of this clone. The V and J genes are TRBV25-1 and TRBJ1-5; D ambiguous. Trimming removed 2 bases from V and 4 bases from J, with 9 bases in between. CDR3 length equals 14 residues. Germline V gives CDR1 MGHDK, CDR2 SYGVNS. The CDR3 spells CASSERGWNQPQHF. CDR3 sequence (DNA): TGTGCCAGCAGTGAACGGGGTTGGAATCAGCCCCAGCATTTT.

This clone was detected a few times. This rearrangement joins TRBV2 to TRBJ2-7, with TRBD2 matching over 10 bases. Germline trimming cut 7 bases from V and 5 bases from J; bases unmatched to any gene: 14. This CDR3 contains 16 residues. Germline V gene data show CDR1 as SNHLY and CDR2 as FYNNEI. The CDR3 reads CASTPRSGRAQNEQYF. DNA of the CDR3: TGTGCCAGCACCCCCCGGAGCGGGAGGGCCCAAAACGAGCAGTACTTC.

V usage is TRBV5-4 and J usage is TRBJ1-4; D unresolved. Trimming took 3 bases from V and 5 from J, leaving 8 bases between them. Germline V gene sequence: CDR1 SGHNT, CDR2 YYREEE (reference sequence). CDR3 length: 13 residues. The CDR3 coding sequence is TGTGCCAGCAGCTGGGCAGCGAATGAAAAACTGTTTTTT. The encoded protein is CASSWAANEKLFF.

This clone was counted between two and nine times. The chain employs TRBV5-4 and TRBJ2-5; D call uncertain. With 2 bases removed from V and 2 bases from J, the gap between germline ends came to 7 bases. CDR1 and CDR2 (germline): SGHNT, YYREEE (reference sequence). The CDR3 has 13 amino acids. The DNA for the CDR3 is TGTGCCAGCAGCTTCAATATACAAGAGACCCAGTACTTC. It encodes CASSFNIQETQYF.

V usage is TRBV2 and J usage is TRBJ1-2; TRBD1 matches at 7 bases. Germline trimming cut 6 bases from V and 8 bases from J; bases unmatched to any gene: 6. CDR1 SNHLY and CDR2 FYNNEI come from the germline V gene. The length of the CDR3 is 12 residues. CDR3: CASRGQKEGYTF. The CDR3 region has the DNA TGTGCCAGCAGGGGACAGAAGGAGGGCTACACCTTC.